These 10 T cell receptor beta chains were sequenced from one sample in a study of regulatory T cells in long-lasting Graves disease. Libraries of TCR beta came from iRepertoire HTBI primers plus Arm-PCR of CDR3 regions. One entry per CDR3 protein, called by TCRdb with MiXCR from the multiplex PCR reads. This sample yields approximately 400,000 distinct CDR3 sequences, of which 14% to 15% are seen a single time; over 15% belongs to the top ten. Time point here: newly diagnosed GD, antithyroid drugs for less than 3 months. TCR sequences were obtained from RNA taken from PBMCs. These data are also associated with another study on T cells in Graves' hyperthyroidism and ophthalmopathy.

This material consisted of peripheral blood mononuclear cells (PBMCs), taken at new diagnosis, from a patient treated with antithyroid drugs. Every receptor here comes from a woman in her twenties or thirties with Graves disease.

This clonotype was observed at least ten times. The chain joins TRBV7-2 to TRBJ2-2; D gene ambiguous. Trimming removed 2 bases at V and 2 bases at J, with 12 bases between. CDR1 and CDR2 from the germline V gene are SGHTA and FQGNSA. The CDR3 has 16 amino acids. This CDR3 reads CASSLRATLNTGELFF. For the CDR3, the DNA is TGTGCCAGCAGCTTACGGGCAACTCTAAACACCGGGGAGCTGTTTTTT.

V gene TRBV28 combines with J gene TRBJ1-5; perhaps TRBD1 as D (5 bases). The length of the CDR3 is 22 residues. V gave up 4 bases and J gave up 0 bases, with 31 bases separating them. The germline gives CDR1 MDHEN, CDR2 SYDVKM. The chain's CDR3 is CASSSGLLVGRQGVTSNQPQHF. CDR3 DNA: TGTGCCAGCAGTTCCGGGCTCCTTGTAGGTCGGCAGGGAGTCACTAGCAATCAGCCCCAGCATTTT.

The V gene is TRBV5-1, the J gene TRBJ2-5, with a weak D call TRBD1 (6 bases). The length of the CDR3 is 19 residues. V lost 1 base and J 5 bases, leaving 27 bases between the germline ends. CDR1 is SGHRS, CDR2 YFSETQ, per germline. CDR3 amino acids: CASSLPPAEWGLLGETQYF. The DNA of the CDR3 is TGCGCCAGCAGCTTGCCCCCAGCTGAATGGGGGCTCTTAGGTGAGACCCAGTACTTC.

In its sample, this clonotype was seen once. A much more abundant neighbour one base away suggests this may be a read error. This rearrangement joins TRBV19 to TRBJ2-5, with D tentatively TRBD2 (6 bases). The V gene lost 8 bases and the J gene lost 11 bases, with 27 bases spanning the gap. From germline, CDR1 is LNHDA and CDR2 SQIVND (reference sequence). The CDR3 totals 15 residues. The CDR3 DNA sequence: TGTGCCAGTGAGTGGGGCGGAGGGAACTACAATGAGCAGTACTTC. The encoded protein is CASEWGGGNYNEQYF.

As concerns this clonotype: A read error is possible here, since a much larger clone lies one base away. This sequence joins TRBV7-9 and TRBJ2-1, with D possibly TRBD2 on 6 matching bases. CDR1 and CDR2 (germline): SEHNR, FQNEAQ (reference sequence). CDR3 length: 14 residues. CDR3 amino acids: CASSSLEGYNEQSF. Written as DNA, the CDR3 is TGTGCCAGCAGCTCTTTGGAGGGCTACAATGAGCAGTCCTTC.

The rearrangement links TRBV25-1 to TRBJ1-4; D uncertain. Germline CDR1 is MGHDK and CDR2 is SYGVNS. V lost 1 base, J lost 6 bases, and 12 bases lay in between. CDR3 length: 15 amino acids. The CDR3 region is CASSELVGNHEKLFF. The CDR3 coding sequence is TGTGCCAGCAGTGAATTGGTGGGGAACCATGAAAAACTGTTTTTT.

In regard to this clonotype: A read error is the likely source, as a far larger clone sits one nucleotide away. No conserved phenylalanine or tryptophan ends this CDR3, so it is likely a read error. The CDR3 is CASRTWKGATYEQYL. CDR3 DNA sequence: TGTGCCAGCAGGACCTGGAAGGGGGCGACCTACGAGCAGTACCTC. The rearrangement uses TRBV7-2 and TRBJ2-7, with 7 bases that match TRBD1. This CDR3 comprises 15 residues. In germline, CDR1 is SGHTA, CDR2 FQGNSA. The ends lost 6 bases at V and 2 bases at J; junction bases unmatched: 10.

This clonotype was detected only a few times. V is TRBV7-8 and J is TRBJ2-1; D possibly matches TRBD1 or TRBD2 (6 bases each). CDR1 is SGHVS and CDR2 is FQNEAQ in the germline V gene. The CDR3 covers 22 residues. Trimming cost V 4 bases and J 0 bases, with 31 bases left between them. CDR3 protein: CASSSYGLRTDLAGSSYNEQFF. For the CDR3, the DNA is TGTGCCAGCAGCTCCTACGGGTTGCGGACAGACCTGGCCGGGAGCTCCTACAATGAGCAGTTCTTC. Using reference TRBV7-8 and TRBJ2-1 for the parts outside the CDR3, the full variable domain is GAGVSQSPRYKVAKRGQDVALRCDPISGHVSLFWYQQALGQGPEFLTYFQNEAQLDKSGLPSDRFFAERPEGSVSTLKIQRTQQEDSAVYLCASSSYGLRTDLAGSSYNEQFFGPGTRLTVL.

The chain employs TRBV30 and TRBJ2-4; D is uncertain. Germline CDR1 is GTSNPN and CDR2 is SVGIG (reference sequence). Trimming pared 0 bases from V and 8 bases from J, leaving 14 bases between. The CDR3 extends over 14 amino acids. CDR3 region: CAWSVRMSTDIQYF. DNA of the CDR3: TGTGCCTGGAGTGTACGGATGAGCACGGACATTCAGTACTTC. The complete variable domain, with remaining parts taken from reference TRBV30 and TRBJ2-4, reads SQTIHQWPATLVQPVGSPLSLECTVEGTSNPNLYWYRQAAGRGLQLLFYSVGIGQISSEVPQNLSASRPQDRQFILSSKKLLLSDSGFYLCAWSVRMSTDIQYFGAGTRLSVL.

This clonotype was counted at least ten times. This chain links TRBV6-1 with TRBJ2-1; D possibly corresponds to TRBD2 (5 bases). The CDR3 covers 15 residues. Germline V CDR1 and CDR2: MNHNS, SASEGT. Trimming pared 5 bases from V and 4 bases from J, leaving 15 bases between. The CDR3 here is CASSRSGEGYNEQFF. CDR3 DNA sequence: TGTGCCAGCAGTCGCAGCGGAGAAGGGTACAATGAGCAGTTCTTC.